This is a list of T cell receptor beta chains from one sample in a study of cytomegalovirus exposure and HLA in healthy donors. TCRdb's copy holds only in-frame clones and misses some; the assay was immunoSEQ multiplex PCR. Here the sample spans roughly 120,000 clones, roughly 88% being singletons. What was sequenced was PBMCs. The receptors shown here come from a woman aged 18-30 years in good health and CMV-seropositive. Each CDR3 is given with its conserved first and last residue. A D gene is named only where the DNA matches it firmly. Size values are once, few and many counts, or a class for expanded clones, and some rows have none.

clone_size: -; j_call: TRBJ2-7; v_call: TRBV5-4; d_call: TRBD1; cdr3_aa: CASSRAPGQGYYEQYF; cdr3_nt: TGTGCCAGCAGCCGGGCTCCGGGACAGGGCTATTACGAGCAGTACTTC
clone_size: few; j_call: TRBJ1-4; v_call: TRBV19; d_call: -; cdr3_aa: CASSRGEKLFF; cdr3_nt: TGTGCCAGTTCTAGGGGTGAAAAACTGTTTTTT
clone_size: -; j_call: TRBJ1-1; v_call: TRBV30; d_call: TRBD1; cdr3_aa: CASQRGRIAEAFF; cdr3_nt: TGTGCCTCCCAGAGGGGGCGTATTGCTGAAGCTTTCTTT
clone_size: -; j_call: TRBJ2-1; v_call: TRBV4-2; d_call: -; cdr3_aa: CASSQIKRQNNEQFF; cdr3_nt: TGTGCCAGCAGCCAAATCAAGCGACAGAACAATGAGCAGTTCTTC
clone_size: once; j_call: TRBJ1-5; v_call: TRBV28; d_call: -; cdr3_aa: CASSLVSFSNQPQHF; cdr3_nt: TGTGCCAGCAGTTTAGTCTCTTTCAGCAATCAGCCCCAGCATTTT
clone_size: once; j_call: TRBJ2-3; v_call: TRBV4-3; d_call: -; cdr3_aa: CASSQDAAGSTDTQYF; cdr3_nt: TGCGCCAGCAGCCAAGACGCGGCAGGGAGCACAGATACGCAGTATTTT
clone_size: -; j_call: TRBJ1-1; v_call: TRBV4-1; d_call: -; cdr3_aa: CASSLVGGAGGTEAFF; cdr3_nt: TGCGCCAGCAGCCTAGTAGGGGGGGCGGGGGGTACTGAAGCTTTCTTT
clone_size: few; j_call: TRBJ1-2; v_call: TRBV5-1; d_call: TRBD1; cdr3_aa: CASSQPGQGPYGYTF; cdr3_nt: TGCGCCAGCAGCCAACCGGGACAGGGCCCCTATGGCTACACCTTC
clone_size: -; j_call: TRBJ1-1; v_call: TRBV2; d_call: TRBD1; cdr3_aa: CASSEVTGENTEAFF; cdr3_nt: TGTGCCAGCAGTGAGGTTACAGGGGAGAACACTGAAGCTTTCTTT
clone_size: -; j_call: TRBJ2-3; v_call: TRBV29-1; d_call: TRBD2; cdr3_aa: CSVEDALAGTPDTQYF; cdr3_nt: TGCAGCGTTGAAGACGCACTAGCGGGGACACCAGATACGCAGTATTTT
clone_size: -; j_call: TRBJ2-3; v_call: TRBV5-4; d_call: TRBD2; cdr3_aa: CAVSGRVETDTQYF; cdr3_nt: TGTGCCGTCAGCGGGAGGGTGGAAACAGATACGCAGTATTTT
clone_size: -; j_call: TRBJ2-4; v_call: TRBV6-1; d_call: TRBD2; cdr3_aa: CASSENRLAGGTYF; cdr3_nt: TGTGCCAGCAGTGAAAACCGACTAGCGGGGGGGACGTACTTC
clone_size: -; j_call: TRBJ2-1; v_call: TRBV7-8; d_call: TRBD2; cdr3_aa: CASSLVAASGYNEQFF; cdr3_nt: TGTGCCAGCAGCTTAGTTGCGGCTAGCGGATACAATGAGCAGTTCTTC
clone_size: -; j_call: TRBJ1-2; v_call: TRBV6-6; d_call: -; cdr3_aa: CASSRQGGGNGYTF; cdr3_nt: TGTGCCAGCAGTCGGCAGGGTGGTGGGAATGGCTACACCTTC
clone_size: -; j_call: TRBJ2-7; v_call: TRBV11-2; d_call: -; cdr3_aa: CASSQTGGKFDEQYF; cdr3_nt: TGTGCCAGCAGCCAGACGGGCGGGAAGTTCGACGAGCAGTACTTC
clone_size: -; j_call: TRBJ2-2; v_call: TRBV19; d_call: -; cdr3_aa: CASSSAENTGELFF; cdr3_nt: TGTGCCAGTAGTTCAGCGGAAAACACCGGGGAGCTGTTTTTT
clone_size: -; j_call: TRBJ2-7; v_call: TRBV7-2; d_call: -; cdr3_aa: CASSEGERSYEQYF; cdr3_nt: TGTGCCAGCAGCGAGGGGGAGAGGTCCTACGAGCAGTACTTC
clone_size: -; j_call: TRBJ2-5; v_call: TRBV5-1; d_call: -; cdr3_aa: CASSFQGQETQYF; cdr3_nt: TGCGCCAGCAGCTTCCAGGGGCAAGAGACCCAGTACTTC
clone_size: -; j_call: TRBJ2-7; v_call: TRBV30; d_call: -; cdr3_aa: CACGGGDEQYF; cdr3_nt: TGTGCCTGTGGGGGAGGCGACGAGCAGTACTTC
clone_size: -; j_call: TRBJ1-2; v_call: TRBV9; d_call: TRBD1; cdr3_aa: CASSVDRGTNYGYTF; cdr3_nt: TGTGCCAGCAGCGTAGACAGGGGAACTAACTATGGCTACACCTTC
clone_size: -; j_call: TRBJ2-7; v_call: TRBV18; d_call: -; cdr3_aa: CASSPPSPRATYEQYF; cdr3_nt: TGTGCCAGCTCACCACCGTCCCCGAGAGCGACCTACGAGCAGTACTTC
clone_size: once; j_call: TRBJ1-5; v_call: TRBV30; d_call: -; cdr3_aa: CAWSASRSGQPQHF; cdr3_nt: TGTGCCTGGAGTGCGTCGCGGTCTGGTCAGCCCCAGCATTTT
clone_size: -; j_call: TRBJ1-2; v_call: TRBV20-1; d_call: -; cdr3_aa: CSAIEGRGYTF; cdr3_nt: TGCAGTGCTATCGAAGGGAGGGGCTACACCTTC
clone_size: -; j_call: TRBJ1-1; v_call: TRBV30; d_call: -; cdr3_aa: CACWRGMNTEAFF; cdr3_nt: TGTGCCTGTTGGCGGGGGATGAACACTGAAGCTTTCTTT
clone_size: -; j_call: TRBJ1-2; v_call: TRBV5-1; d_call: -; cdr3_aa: CASSLAAVTPYGYTF; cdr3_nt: TGCGCCAGCAGCTTGGCGGCGGTAACCCCCTATGGCTACACCTTC
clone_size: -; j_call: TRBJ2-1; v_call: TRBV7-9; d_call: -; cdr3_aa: CASSLSAGMARNEQFF; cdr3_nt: TGTGCCAGCAGCTTAAGCGCAGGGATGGCTCGTAATGAGCAGTTCTTC
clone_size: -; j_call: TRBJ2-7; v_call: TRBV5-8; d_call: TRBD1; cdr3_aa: CASSFWDRANF; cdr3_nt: TGTGCCAGCAGCTTCTGGGACAGGGCTAACTTC
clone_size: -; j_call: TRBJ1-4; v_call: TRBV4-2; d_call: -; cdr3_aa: CASSQVNLGQGEKLFF; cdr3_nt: TGTGCCAGCAGCCAAGTTAATTTAGGTCAGGGTGAAAAACTGTTTTTT
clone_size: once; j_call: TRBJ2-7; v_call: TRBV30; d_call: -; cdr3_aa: CAWSVGLVRSYEQYF; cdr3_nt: TGTGCCTGGAGCGTCGGTTTAGTTCGCTCCTACGAGCAGTACTTC
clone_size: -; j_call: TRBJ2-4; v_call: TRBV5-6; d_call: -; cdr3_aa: CASTLRGGIPYIQYF; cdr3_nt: TGTGCCAGCACCCTTAGGGGGGGGATCCCTTACATTCAGTACTTC
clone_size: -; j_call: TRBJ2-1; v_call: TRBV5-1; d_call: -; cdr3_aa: CASSWEMQGSYNEQFF; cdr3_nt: TGCGCCAGCAGCTGGGAAATGCAGGGATCCTACAATGAGCAGTTCTTC
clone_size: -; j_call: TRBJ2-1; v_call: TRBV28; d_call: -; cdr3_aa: CASSRYNEQFF; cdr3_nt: TGTGCCAGCAGTCGTTACAATGAGCAGTTCTTC
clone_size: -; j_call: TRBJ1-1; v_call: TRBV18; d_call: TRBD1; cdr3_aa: CASSATGLLGNTEAFF; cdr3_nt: TGTGCCAGCTCAGCGACAGGGCTCCTTGGGAACACTGAAGCTTTCTTT
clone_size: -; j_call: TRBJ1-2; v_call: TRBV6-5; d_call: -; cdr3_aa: CASHRGGDGYTF; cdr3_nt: TGTGCCAGCCACCGGGGGGGCGATGGCTACACCTTC
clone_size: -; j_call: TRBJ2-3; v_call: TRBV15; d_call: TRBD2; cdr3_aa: CATSRGTSGPSTDTQYF; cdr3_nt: TGTGCCACCAGCAGAGGGACTAGCGGGCCTAGCACAGATACGCAGTATTTT
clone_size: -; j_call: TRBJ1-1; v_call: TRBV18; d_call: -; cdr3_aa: CASSPRAGTEAFF; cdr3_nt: TGTGCCAGCTCACCACGGGCGGGGACTGAAGCTTTCTTT
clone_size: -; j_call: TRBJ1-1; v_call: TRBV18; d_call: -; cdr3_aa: CASSPLSGNTEAFF; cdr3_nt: TGTGCCAGCTCACCTCTAAGTGGGAACACTGAAGCTTTCTTT
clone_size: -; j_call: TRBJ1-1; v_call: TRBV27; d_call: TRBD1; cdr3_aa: CASSLSTGGKVF; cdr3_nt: TGTGCCAGCAGTTTATCTACAGGGGGCAAGGTCTTT
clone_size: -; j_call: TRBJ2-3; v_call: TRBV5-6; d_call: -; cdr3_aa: CASSWRAGTDTQYF; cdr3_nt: TGTGCCAGCAGCTGGAGGGCAGGGACCGATACGCAGTATTTT
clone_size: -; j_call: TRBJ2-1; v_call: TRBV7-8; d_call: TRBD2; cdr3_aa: CASSSGLALHNEQFF; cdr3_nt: TGTGCCAGCAGCTCGGGACTAGCGCTACACAATGAGCAGTTCTTC
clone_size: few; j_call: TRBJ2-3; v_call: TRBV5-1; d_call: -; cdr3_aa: CASSLQAKNTDTQYF; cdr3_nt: TGCGCCAGCAGCTTACAGGCAAAAAACACAGATACGCAGTATTTT
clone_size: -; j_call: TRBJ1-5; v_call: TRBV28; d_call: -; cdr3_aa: CASSPPRRRPQHF; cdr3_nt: TGTGCCAGCAGTCCGCCACGGAGACGGCCCCAGCATTTT
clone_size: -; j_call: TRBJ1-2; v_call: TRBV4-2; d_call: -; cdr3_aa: CASSQEYNPNYGYTF; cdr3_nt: TGTGCCAGCAGCCAAGAATATAATCCTAACTATGGCTACACCTTC
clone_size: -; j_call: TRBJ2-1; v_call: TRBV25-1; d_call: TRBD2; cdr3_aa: CASSPRLAGVSEQFF; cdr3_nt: TGTGCCAGCAGTCCTAGACTAGCGGGAGTTAGCGAGCAGTTCTTC
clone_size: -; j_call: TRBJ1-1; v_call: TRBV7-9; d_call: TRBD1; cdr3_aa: CASSPDRVASEAFF; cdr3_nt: TGTGCCAGCAGCCCGGACAGGGTTGCCTCTGAAGCTTTCTTT
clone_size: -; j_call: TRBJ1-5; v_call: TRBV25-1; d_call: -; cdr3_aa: CASSDRVGNQPQHF; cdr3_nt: TGTGCCAGCAGTGACAGGGTTGGCAATCAGCCCCAGCATTTT
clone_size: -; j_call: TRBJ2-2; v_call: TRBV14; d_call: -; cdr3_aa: CASSQWGSATGELFF; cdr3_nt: TGTGCCAGCAGCCAATGGGGCTCGGCCACCGGGGAGCTGTTTTTT
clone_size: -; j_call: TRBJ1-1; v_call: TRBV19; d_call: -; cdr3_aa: CASSTLGGAAFF; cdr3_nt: TGTGCCAGTAGTACTCTAGGGGGGGCAGCTTTCTTT
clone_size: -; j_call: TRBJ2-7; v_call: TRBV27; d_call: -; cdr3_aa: CASRYRDSYEQYF; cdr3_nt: TGTGCCAGCAGATACAGGGATTCCTACGAGCAGTACTTC
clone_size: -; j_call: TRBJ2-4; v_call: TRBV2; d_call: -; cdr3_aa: CASSPGWSDIQYF; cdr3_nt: TGTGCCAGCAGTCCCGGTTGGTCCGACATTCAGTACTTC
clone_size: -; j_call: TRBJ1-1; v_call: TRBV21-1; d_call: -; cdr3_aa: CASSNGSGNTEAFF; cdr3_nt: TGTGCCAGCAGCAACGGGAGTGGGAACACTGAAGCTTTCTTT
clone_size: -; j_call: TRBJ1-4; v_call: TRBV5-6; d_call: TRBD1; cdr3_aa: CASSGFGTVNEKLFF; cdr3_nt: TGTGCCAGCAGCGGTTTCGGGACAGTAAATGAAAAACTGTTTTTT
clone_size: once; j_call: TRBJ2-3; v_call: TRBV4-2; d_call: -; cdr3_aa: CASSQGSTPITQYF; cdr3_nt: TGTGCCAGCAGCCAAGGATCGACTCCGATTACGCAGTATTTT
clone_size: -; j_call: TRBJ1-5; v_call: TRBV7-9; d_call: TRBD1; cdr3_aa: CASSPGTGTAQPQHF; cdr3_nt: TGTGCCAGCAGCCCTGGGACAGGGACGGCGCAGCCCCAGCATTTT
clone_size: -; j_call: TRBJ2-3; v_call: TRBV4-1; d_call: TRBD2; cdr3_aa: CASSQDRAGGADTQYF; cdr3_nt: TGCGCCAGCAGCCAAGATCGAGCGGGAGGGGCAGATACGCAGTATTTT
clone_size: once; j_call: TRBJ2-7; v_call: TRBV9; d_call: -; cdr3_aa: CASSETEHEQYF; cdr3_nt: TGTGCCAGCAGCGAAACAGAACACGAGCAGTACTTC
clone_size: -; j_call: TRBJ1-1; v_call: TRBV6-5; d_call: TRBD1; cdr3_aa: CASSHDRVGNTEAFF; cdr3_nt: TGTGCCAGCAGCCACGACAGGGTGGGGAACACTGAAGCTTTCTTT
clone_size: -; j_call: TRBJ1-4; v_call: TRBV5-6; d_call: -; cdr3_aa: CASSLSQGVRRLFF; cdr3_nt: TGTGCCAGCAGCTTGAGTCAGGGTGTACGTCGACTGTTTTTT
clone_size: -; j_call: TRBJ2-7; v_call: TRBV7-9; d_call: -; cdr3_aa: CASSLSGAYEQYF; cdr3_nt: TGTGCCAGCAGCTTATCCGGGGCCTACGAGCAGTACTTC
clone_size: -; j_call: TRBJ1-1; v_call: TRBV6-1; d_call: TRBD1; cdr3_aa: CASSLTGDGGTEAFF; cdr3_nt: TGTGCCAGCAGCCTTACAGGGGACGGGGGCACTGAAGCTTTCTTT